This entry describes one TCR beta chain. Its target is unknown. Treatment indicated: oral pan-JAK inhibitor, 5-10 mg twice daily. Obtained from alopecia areata patients were lesional scalp punch biopsies along with peripheral blood. The record originates from a study of CD8+ T cells in alopecia areata. Study at large: Those patients who were treated received oral tofacitinib, which was given at 5 to 10 mg twice daily for moderate-to-severe alopecia areata. The authors scored treated patients' severity by affected scalp percentage. Findings of the study overall: Expanded CD8+ clones among the top 100, and scalp clonality, were significantly decreased by tofacitinib.

Germline V gene data show CDR1 as GTSNPN and CDR2 as SVGIG (reference sequence). This CDR3 has 17 amino acids. Trimming pared 5 bases from V and 2 bases from J, leaving 19 bases between. Sequencing templates came from extracted RNA that was reverse transcribed into cDNA. The repertoire was sequenced with immunoSEQ multiplex PCR; TCRdb's copy has only in-frame clones and lacks some. The sample yields roughly 180,000 clones, roughly three fifths seen once. The sequence was collected from a human donor with alopecia areata. This chain uses TRBV30 with TRBJ2-6, with D perhaps matching TRBD1 (6 bases). The source material was CD4+ T cells sorted from blood, sampled at week 4, from a patient treated with tofacitinib. This CDR3 reads CAWASRGHRAGANVLTF. The CDR3 region has the DNA TGTGCCTGGGCAAGCAGGGGTCATCGCGCTGGGGCCAACGTCCTGACTTTC.